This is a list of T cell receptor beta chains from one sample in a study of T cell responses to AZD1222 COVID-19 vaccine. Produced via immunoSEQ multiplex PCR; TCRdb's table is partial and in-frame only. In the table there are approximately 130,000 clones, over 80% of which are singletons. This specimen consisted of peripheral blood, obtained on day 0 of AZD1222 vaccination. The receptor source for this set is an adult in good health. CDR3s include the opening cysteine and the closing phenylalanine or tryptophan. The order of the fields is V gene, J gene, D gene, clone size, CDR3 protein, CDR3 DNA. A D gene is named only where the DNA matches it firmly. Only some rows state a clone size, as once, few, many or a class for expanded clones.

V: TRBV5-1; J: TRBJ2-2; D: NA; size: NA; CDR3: CASSPGPGELFF; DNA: TGCGCCAGCAGCCCAGGGCCCGGGGAGCTGTTTTTT
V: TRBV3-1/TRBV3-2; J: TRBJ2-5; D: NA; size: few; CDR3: CASSQDAQHIQETQYF; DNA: TGTGCCAGCAGCCAAGATGCCCAGCACATTCAAGAGACCCAGTACTTC
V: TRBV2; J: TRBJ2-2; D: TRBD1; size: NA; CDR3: CASKQQGGTGELFF; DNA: TGTGCCAGCAAGCAACAGGGGGGCACCGGGGAGCTGTTTTTT
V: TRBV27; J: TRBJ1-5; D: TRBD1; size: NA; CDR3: CASSLLWEGASQPQHF; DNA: TGTGCCAGCAGTTTACTGTGGGAGGGGGCCAGTCAGCCCCAGCATTTT
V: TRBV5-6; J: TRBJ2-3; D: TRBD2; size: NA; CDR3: CASSLIAGGPRDTQYF; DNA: TGTGCCAGCAGCTTGATAGCGGGAGGGCCTAGGGATACGCAGTATTTT
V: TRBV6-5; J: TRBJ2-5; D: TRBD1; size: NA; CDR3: CASALTGGIETQYF; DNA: TGTGCCAGCGCCCTGACAGGGGGGATCGAGACCCAGTACTTC
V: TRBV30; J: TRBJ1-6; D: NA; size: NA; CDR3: CAWRTPQAGRNSPLHF; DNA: TGTGCCTGGAGAACCCCCCAGGCCGGACGAAATTCACCCCTCCACTTT
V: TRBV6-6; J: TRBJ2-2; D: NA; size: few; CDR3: CASSGSFNGELFF; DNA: TGTGCCAGCAGTGGGAGTTTCAACGGGGAGCTGTTTTTT
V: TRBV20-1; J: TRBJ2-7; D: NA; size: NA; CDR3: CSASSGSNYEQYF; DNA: TGCAGTGCTAGTTCCGGGTCCAACTACGAGCAGTACTTC
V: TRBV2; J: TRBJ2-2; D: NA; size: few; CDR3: CASRNQNTGELFF; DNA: TGTGCCAGCAGGAACCAGAACACCGGGGAGCTGTTTTTT
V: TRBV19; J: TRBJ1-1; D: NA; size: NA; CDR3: CASRSGHTLPNTEAFF; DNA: TGTGCCAGTAGGTCGGGACACACACTCCCGAACACTGAAGCTTTCTTT
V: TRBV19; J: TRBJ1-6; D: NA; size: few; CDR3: CASSTVGRNSPLHF; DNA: TGTGCCAGTAGCACCGTGGGCAGGAATTCACCCCTCCACTTT
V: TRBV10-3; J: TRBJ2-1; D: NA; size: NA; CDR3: CAISERSNRVFLLHNEQFF; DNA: TGTGCCATCAGTGAGAGGTCAAACCGGGTGTTCCTCCTCCACAATGAGCAGTTCTTC
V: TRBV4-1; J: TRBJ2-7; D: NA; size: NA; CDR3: CASSQSPYVEQYF; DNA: TGCGCCAGCAGCCAATCCCCCTATGTCGAGCAGTACTTC
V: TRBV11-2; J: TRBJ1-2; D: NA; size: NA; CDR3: CASSFAAPNYGYTF; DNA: TGTGCCAGCAGCTTCGCAGCCCCTAACTATGGCTACACCTTC
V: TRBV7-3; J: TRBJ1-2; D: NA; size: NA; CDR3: CASSLGSDTNYGYTF; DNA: TGTGCCAGCAGCTTAGGGTCGGATACTAACTATGGCTACACCTTC
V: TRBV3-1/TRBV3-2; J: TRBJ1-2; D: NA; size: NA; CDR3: CASSQGGYYGYTF; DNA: TGTGCCAGCAGCCAAGGCGGGTACTATGGCTACACCTTC
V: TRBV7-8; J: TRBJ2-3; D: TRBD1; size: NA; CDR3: CASSPGQGRGPDTQYF; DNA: TGTGCCAGCAGCCCCGGACAGGGCCGGGGGCCAGATACGCAGTATTTT
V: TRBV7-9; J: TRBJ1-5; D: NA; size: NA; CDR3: CASSPIAGDQPQHF; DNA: TGTGCCAGCAGCCCGATCGCAGGGGACCAGCCCCAGCATTTT
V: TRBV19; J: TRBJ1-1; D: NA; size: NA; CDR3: CASRIGNLNTEAFF; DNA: TGTGCCAGTAGGATAGGGAACCTGAACACTGAAGCTTTCTTT
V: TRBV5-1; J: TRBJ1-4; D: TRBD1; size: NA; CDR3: CASSLGGTANEKLFF; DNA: TGCGCCAGCAGCCTTGGCGGGACAGCTAATGAAAAACTGTTTTTT
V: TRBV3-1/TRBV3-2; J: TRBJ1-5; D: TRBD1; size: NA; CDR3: CASSLTQGSNQPQHF; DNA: TGTGCCAGCAGCTTAACACAGGGGAGCAATCAGCCCCAGCATTTT